This TCR beta chain was observed in a study of blood T cell repertoires in COVID-19. Study context: Acute and convalescent COVID-19 specimens originated in the United States, Italy and Spain. Sources were T cells, B-cell-depleted T cells, or PBMCs; the material itself was cDNA or gDNA.

Original handling: The assay estimated nucleated cells by amplifying reference gene primers. Sequencing was performed with immunoSEQ multiplex PCR; in TCRdb, only in-frame clones are kept and a portion is missing. V, J and clone size were drawn from that table, and D and trimming were deduced from the DNA. The sample lists around 170,000 clones; 65% to 85% were seen once. The specimen sequenced was peripheral blood. The TCR comes from an older woman with acute or convalescent COVID-19.

The CDR3 here is CASKNRDSSYNEQFF. CDR3 DNA sequence: TGTGCCAGCAAAAACCGGGACAGCTCCTACAATGAGCAGTTCTTC. J is TRBJ2-1 and V is TRBV7-2; TRBD1 matches at 7 bases. V lost 7 bases and J lost 0; bases outside the gene matches: 6. This CDR3 spans 15 amino acids. Germline V lookup: CDR1 SGHTA, CDR2 FQGNSA.